The clone carrying this T cell receptor (beta chain) appeared a few times. The data are from a study of identical twins. Carrying unique molecular identifiers, the cDNA also gained a universal primer site through template switching. TCRdb re-called the 5' RACE reads through MiXCR, storing one row per CDR3 protein. The sample holds 600,000 to 700,000 distinct CDR3 sequences, approximately 22% seen once. This CDR3 contains 15 residues. V dropped 3 bases and J dropped 3; count of bases not matched to a gene: 6. The same specimen was also included in a second study, on T cells expressing NK-cell markers.

Sequencing was done on a sample of PBMCs. This clonotype was sampled from a woman between 18 and 30 years old in good health. V is TRBV12-3 or TRBV12-4 and J is TRBJ2-7; 9 bases agree with TRBD2. The DNA for the CDR3 is TGTGCCAGCAGTTTTCCCGGGACTAGCCGCTACGAGCAGTACTTC. This translates into CASSFPGTSRYEQYF.